This TCR beta chain originates from a study of cytomegalovirus exposure and HLA in healthy donors. Findings and caveats of the study: Most TCRs appeared rarely, but some public TCRs recurred in many donors. Indistinguishable V segments, including TRBV6-2 and TRBV6-3, were excluded.

The CDR3 is made up of 14 amino acids. This clone came up a few times. The antigen remains undetermined. Primers included in the PCR were 60 Vbeta and 13 Jbeta primers. The data were produced by immunoSEQ multiplex PCR, yet TCRdb's version contains in-frame clones alone and is incomplete. Of more than 95,000 clones in the sample, roughly a tenth were seen once. The TCR sequence derives from a man in his forties in good health and CMV-seropositive. The chain joins TRBV21-1 to TRBJ2-7; whether TRBD2, the table's D call, matches the DNA was not checked. TRBV21-1 is marked as a pseudogene. Sequencing was done on a sample of PBMCs. The chain's CDR3 is CASSKGSLPYEQYF. DNA for the CDR3: TGTGCCAGCAGCAAAGGTTCCCTTCCTTACGAGCAGTACTTC.